This TCR beta chain was found in a study of lymphopenia after photon versus proton radiotherapy. With respect to this clone: Its antigen remains unknown.

Overall study results and limits: Better survival with proton therapy was suggested as possible, not demonstrated. Proton therapy kept repertoires fairly stable, unlike photons, which gained effector/memory cells.

This CDR3 spans 15 amino acids. Germline assignment: CDR1 MNHEY and CDR2 SVGAGI. V lost 5 bases, J lost 6 bases, and 10 bases stayed unmatched. Sequencing was performed with immunoSEQ multiplex PCR; in TCRdb, only in-frame clones are kept and a portion is missing. The sample holds 52,000 or so clones; more than 85% are singletons and the top ten take roughly 18%. The chain is built from TRBV6-5 and TRBJ2-7; TRBD2 matches 10 bases. This clonotype was sampled from a woman aged 40 to 50 with cholangiocarcinoma. Sequenced here: peripheral blood, sampled from a patient treated with photon-based radiotherapy. The CDR3 nucleotides are TGTGCCAGCAGTCCCCTAGCGGGAGTAGCTAGCGAGCAGTACTTC. Protein: CASSPLAGVASEQYF.